This T cell receptor beta chain was identified during a study of blood T cells in healthy people across ages. CDR1 and CDR2 (germline): MGHDK, SYGVNS. V was clipped by 2 bases and J by 6 bases, with 10 bases between them. CDR3 length equals 13 residues. Combining a sample-barcoded 5' primer with a J-beta primer mix, a second PCR ran for 7 to 11 cycles. Carrying 12 random nucleotides, a template-switch adaptor labeled each individual cDNA molecule. TCRdb itself ran the 5' RACE reads through MiXCR, one entry per CDR3 protein. The sample contains nearly 800,000 distinct CDR3 sequences, more than 50% of which appear only once. With each sample, at least 5 micrograms of total RNA were extracted. About this clonotype itself: Its antigen is unknown.

Study findings and constraints: Compared with aged donors, long-lived donors showed fewer expanded clones, suggesting selection. The recorded TCR beta diversity per million T cells decreased in a roughly linear manner with age.

The sequencing input was blood. This clonotype was obtained from a man aged 40-49 years in good health. This chain joins TRBV25-1 and TRBJ1-1; no firm D call. DNA of the CDR3: TGTGCCAGCAGTGAACCAGGATACTCTGAAGCTTTCTTT. Translation gives CASSEPGYSEAFF.